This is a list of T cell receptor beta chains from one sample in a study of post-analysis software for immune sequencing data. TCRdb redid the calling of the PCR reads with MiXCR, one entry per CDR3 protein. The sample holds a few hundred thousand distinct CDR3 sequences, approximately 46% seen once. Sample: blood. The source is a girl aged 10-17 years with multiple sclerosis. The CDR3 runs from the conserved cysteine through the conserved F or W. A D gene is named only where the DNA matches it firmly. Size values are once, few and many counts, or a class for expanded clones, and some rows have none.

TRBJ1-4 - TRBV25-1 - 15 TGTGCCAGCAGTGAAGGATTTGCAACTAATGAAAAACTGTTTTTT CASSEGFATNEKLFF
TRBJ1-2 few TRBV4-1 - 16 TGCGCCAGCAGCCAAGATATTGCGACAGTCAACTATGGCTACACCTTC CASSQDIATVNYGYTF
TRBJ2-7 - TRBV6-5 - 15 TGTGCCAGCAGTTACTCGGCGGGACCCTCCTACGAGCAGTACTTC CASSYSAGPSYEQYF
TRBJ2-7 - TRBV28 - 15 TGTGCCAGCAGTCTCAGAACGACAGCCCCCTACGAGCAGTACTTC CASSLRTTAPYEQYF
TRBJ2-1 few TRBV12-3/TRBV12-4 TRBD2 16 TGTGCCAGCAGCAAACTCAAAGGACTAGCTCGGAATGAGCAGTTCTTC CASSKLKGLARNEQFF
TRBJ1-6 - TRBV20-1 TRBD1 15 TGCAGTGCACCCGGACAGGGCCTGATCAATTCACCCCTCCACTTT CSAPGQGLINSPLHF
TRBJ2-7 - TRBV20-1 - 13 TGCAGTGCTAATAAGGGAAAGATCGATGGGCAGTACTTC CSANKGKIDGQYF
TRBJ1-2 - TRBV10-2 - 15 TGCGCCAGCAGTGAGGTCGGTTGGGAGCAAGTCGGCTACACCTTC CASSEVGWEQVGYTF
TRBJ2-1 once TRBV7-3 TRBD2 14 TGTGCCAGCGGACCGGCGGGAGGGCGGATTGAGCAGTTCTTC CASGPAGGRIEQFF
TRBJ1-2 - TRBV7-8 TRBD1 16 TGTGCCAGCAGCTTAGCGGGGACCAGGGGGACACATGGCTACACCTTC CASSLAGTRGTHGYTF
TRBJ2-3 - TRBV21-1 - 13 TGTGCCAGCAGCAGTCAGGGGGGTGATACGCAGTATTTT CASSSQGGDTQYF
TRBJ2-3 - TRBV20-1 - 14 TGCAGTGCTAGAGATACCAGATTCACAGATACGCAGTATTTT CSARDTRFTDTQYF
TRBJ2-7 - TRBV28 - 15 TGTGCCAGCAGTTTCCCGAGGGGGACGTCCTACGAGCAGTACTTC CASSFPRGTSYEQYF
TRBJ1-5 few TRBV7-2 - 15 TGTGCCAGCAGCTCGAATAGGGGTCCAAATCAGCCCCAGCATTTT CASSSNRGPNQPQHF
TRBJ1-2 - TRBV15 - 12 TGTGCCACCAGCAGAGAATGTTCCGGCTACACCTTC CATSRECSGYTF
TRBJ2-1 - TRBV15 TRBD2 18 TGTGCCACCAGCAGAGTTACGTGGCGGGAGTCCTCCTACAATGAGCAGTTCTTC CATSRVTWRESSYNEQFF
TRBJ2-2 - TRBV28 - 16 TGTGCCAGCCGCCTGCAGGGCTCTAAATTCACCGGGGAGCTGTTTTTT CASRLQGSKFTGELFF
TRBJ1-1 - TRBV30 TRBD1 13 TGTGCCTGGTTGACAGGGGATTCGACTGAAGCTTTCTTT CAWLTGDSTEAFF
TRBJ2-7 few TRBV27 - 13 TGTGCCAGCAGTTTATCGAAAGGGAACGAGCAGTACTTC CASSLSKGNEQYF
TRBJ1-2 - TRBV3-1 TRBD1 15 TGTGCCAGCAGCCAAGGCACAGGGGTATTCTATGGCTACACCTTC CASSQGTGVFYGYTF
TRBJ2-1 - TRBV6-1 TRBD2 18 TGTGCCAGCAGTGAAGGACTAGCGGGAGCCCTTTCCTACAATGAGCAGTTCTTC CASSEGLAGALSYNEQFF